This entry lists 32 T cell receptor beta chains sequenced from one sample in a study of blood T cell repertoires in COVID-19 (TCRdb year 2020). Library method: the immunoSEQ multiplex PCR assay. TCRdb re-hosts the immuneACCESS table, in-frame sequences only. Its copies lack some clones; in the studies checked, an unresolved V gene accounts for under half of them, and the cause for the rest is not known. For this sample the table gives 250,000 to 300,000 clones, of which around 86% were detected only once. The ten top clones hold 3% of the sample. The specimen was peripheral blood. These receptors all stem from a woman aged 25 to 39 with active or convalescent COVID-19.

In regard to this clone: Within the sample, other DNA sequences also encode this same CDR3. V gene TRBV5-1 combines with J gene TRBJ1-5; 7 bases fit TRBD1. Germline values: CDR1 SGHRS, CDR2 YFSETQ. V lost 0 bases, J lost 5 bases, and 2 bases stayed unmatched. This CDR3 spans 14 amino acids. CDR3 DNA: TGCGCCAGCAGCTTGGGACAGGGTGATCAGCCCCAGCATTTT. Translation: CASSLGQGDQPQHF.

The rearrangement joins TRBV27 to TRBJ2-1, with a weak D call TRBD2 (6 bases). The V end was cut by 2 bases, the J end by 7 bases, with 9 bases between. Per germline, CDR1 MNHEY and CDR2 SMNVEV (reference sequence). This CDR3 region has 13 residues. This chain's CDR3 is CASSLAGKNEQFF. In DNA form, the CDR3 reads TGTGCCAGCAGTTTAGCGGGGAAAAATGAGCAGTTCTTC.

The rearrangement links TRBV5-1 to TRBJ2-1; D is possibly TRBD1 (6 bases). V was clipped by 0 bases and J by 6 bases, with 13 bases between them. CDR1 is SGHRS, CDR2 YFSETQ, per germline. The CDR3 is 15 amino acids. The CDR3 DNA is TGCGCCAGCAGCTTGGCACCAGGGGTCCTCAATGAGCAGTTCTTC. Its protein is CASSLAPGVLNEQFF. The variable domain in full, completed from reference TRBV5-1 and TRBJ2-1, reads KAGVTQTPRYLIKTRGQQVTLSCSPISGHRSVSWYQQTPGQGLQFLFEYFSETQRNKGNFPGRFSGRQFSNSRSEMNVSTLELGDSALYLCASSLAPGVLNEQFFGPGTRLTVL.

The chain recombines TRBV10-3 with TRBJ1-6, with no clear D. The CDR3 totals 13 residues. Trimming pared 2 bases from V and 6 bases from J, leaving 5 bases between. CDR1 and CDR2 (germline): ENHRY, SYGVKD. CDR3 amino acids: CAISEIGNSPLHF. CDR3 DNA: TGTGCCATCAGTGAGATCGGTAATTCACCCCTCCACTTT.

The chain recombines TRBV5-6 with TRBJ2-5; TRBD2 agrees at 8 bases. From germline, CDR1 is SGHDT and CDR2 YYEEEE. Trimming removed 6 bases from V and 5 bases from J; junction bases left unmatched: 9. The CDR3 length is 14 residues. The CDR3 DNA reads as TGTGCCAGCACCTCCCGGGGGGGGGCGGAGACCCAGTACTTC. Translating gives CASTSRGGAETQYF.

CDR3 protein: CASSHLPLRGDTDTQYF. For the CDR3, the DNA is TGTGCCAGCAGTCACCTCCCCTTGCGGGGAGATACAGATACGCAGTATTTT. The chain recombines TRBV11-2 with TRBJ2-3; TRBD2 is a possible D gene (6 bases). CDR3 length: 17 residues. Germline V gene lookup returns CDR1 SGHAT and CDR2 FQNNGV. V was cut by 6 bases and J by 3 bases, with 22 bases left in between.

This sequence joins TRBV20-1 and TRBJ1-1, with 8 positions matching TRBD1. V gave up 3 bases and J gave up 4 bases; unmatched junction bases: 7. CDR3 length: 14 amino acids. Germline V gives CDR1 DFQATT, CDR2 SNEGSKA (reference sequence). CDR3 coding DNA: TGCAGTGCTAGTACGGGACAGGTTGTCACTGAAGCTTTCTTT. This encodes CSASTGQVVTEAFF.

This chain joins TRBV28 and TRBJ1-2; D gene ambiguous. Germline-derived CDR1 and CDR2 are MDHEN and SYDVKM. The CDR3 sequence is 14 residues long. V was shortened by 8 bases and J by 4 bases, with 17 bases between the two germline ends. The CDR3 nucleotides are TGTGCCAGCCTAACGCTGGTCGAACGCTATGGCTACACCTTC. Translated: CASLTLVERYGYTF.

The genes are TRBV4-1 and TRBJ2-2, with 9 bases aligning to TRBD1. This CDR3 has 14 amino acids. CDR1 is MGHRA and CDR2 is YSYEKL in the germline V gene. J lost 8 bases, V lost 5 bases, and 6 bases had no gene match. In nucleotides, the CDR3 is TGCGCCAGCAGCGAAAAACAGGGGGCAGGGGAGCTGTTTTTT. This encodes CASSEKQGAGELFF.

The rearrangement joins TRBV15 to TRBJ1-5, with D perhaps matching TRBD1 (5 bases). Germline V lookup: CDR1 LNHNV, CDR2 YYDKDF (reference sequence). The CDR3 sequence is 15 residues long. Trimming pared 1 base from V and 6 bases from J, leaving 13 bases between. CDR3 DNA: TGTGCCACCAGCAGAGTCGGCAGGGAGGGTCAGCCCCAGCATTTT. This sequence encodes CATSRVGREGQPQHF.

The J gene is TRBJ1-2, the V gene TRBV19; unclear D gene. Looked up from germline, CDR1 is LNHDA and CDR2 is SQIVND (reference sequence). CDR3 length equals 14 residues. Trimming left V 5 bases short and J 4 bases short, with 14 bases between. The CDR3 sequence is CASSLTSDSYGYTF. CDR3 nucleotide sequence: TGTGCCAGTAGTTTGACTTCCGACTCCTATGGCTACACCTTC.

The V and J genes are TRBV6-2 or TRBV6-3 and TRBJ2-7, with D possibly being TRBD1 (5 bases). V gave up 6 bases and J gave up 3 bases, with 9 bases separating them. Germline CDR1 and CDR2: MNHEY and SVGEGT. The CDR3 runs 12 residues. CDR3 residues: CASSPTGYEQYF. The CDR3, as DNA: TGTGCCAGCAGCCCCACAGGCTACGAGCAGTACTTC.

The chain combines TRBV7-2 with TRBJ2-7; TRBD2 might be the D (5 bases). Germline CDR1 reads SGHTA; CDR2 reads FQGNSA. The CDR3 consists of 12 residues. Between the trimmed V and J ends, which lost 5 bases and 6 bases, there was a span of 11 bases. The CDR3 is CASSLTSSEQYF. CDR3 nucleotide sequence: TGTGCCAGCAGCCTCACTAGTAGCGAGCAGTACTTC.

The CDR3 region has the DNA TGTGCCAGCAGTTACTCGGGGGGTACCTATGGCTACACCTTC. The encoded protein is CASSYSGGTYGYTF. J is TRBJ1-2 and V is TRBV6-6, with a possible D match to TRBD1 (5 bases). With 0 bases removed from V and 4 bases from J, the gap between germline ends came to 9 bases. The CDR3 extends over 14 amino acids. Germline CDR1 reads MNHNY; CDR2 reads SVGAGI (reference sequence).

The rearrangement joins TRBV4-1 to TRBJ2-5; D gene uncertain. The germline V gene has CDR1 MGHRA and CDR2 YSYEKL. With 1 base removed from V and 4 bases from J, the gap between germline ends came to 7 bases. The length of the CDR3 is 13 residues. For the CDR3, the DNA is TGCGCCAGCAGCCAAGTTCAGTTAGAGACCCAGTACTTC. Translation gives CASSQVQLETQYF.

The rearrangement uses TRBV4-2 and TRBJ2-5; 10 nucleotides match TRBD2. Germline values: CDR1 LGHNA, CDR2 YNFKEQ. Trimming removed 2 bases from V and 1 base from J; junction bases left unmatched: 1. The CDR3 extends over 15 amino acids. CDR3 in DNA: TGTGCCAGCAGCCAAATAGCGGGGGGCCAAGAGACCCAGTACTTC. Amino acids: CASSQIAGGQETQYF.

The genes are TRBV7-2 and TRBJ2-7; 12 positions match TRBD2. The V and J ends lost 5 bases and 2 bases, in that order; junction bases with no gene match: 4. The CDR3 spans 15 residues. Germline V CDR1 and CDR2: SGHTA, FQGNSA. CDR3 residues: CASSLRTSGAYEQYF. For the CDR3, the DNA is TGTGCCAGCAGCCTTCGGACTAGCGGGGCCTACGAGCAGTACTTC.

The gene calls are TRBV6-5 and TRBJ1-6; 7 bases are a match to TRBD1. The length of the CDR3 is 15 residues. V was clipped by 5 bases and J by 4 bases; unmatched bases: 5. Germline V gene sequence: CDR1 MNHEY, CDR2 SVGAGI. DNA for the CDR3: TGTGCCAGCAGTCCGGGACAGAGTTATAATTCACCCCTCCACTTT. As protein: CASSPGQSYNSPLHF.

The V gene is TRBV9, the J gene TRBJ1-4; D remains ambiguous. Germline CDR1 reads SGDLS; CDR2 reads YYNGEE. The V end was cut by 2 bases, the J end by 4 bases, with 9 bases between. This CDR3 has 14 residues. The CDR3 nucleotides read TGTGCCAGCAGCGTGGGCAGCAATAATGAAAAACTGTTTTTT. This translates into CASSVGSNNEKLFF.

The V call is TRBV28, the J call TRBJ1-2; no definite D call. The CDR3 is made up of 14 amino acids. The V gene lost 4 bases and the J gene lost 2 bases, with 11 bases spanning the gap. From germline, CDR1 is MDHEN and CDR2 SYDVKM. The DNA for the CDR3 is TGTGCCAGCAGTTCGTTAAATGGCAACTATGGCTACACCTTC. Translating it yields CASSSLNGNYGYTF.

This clone has just a few counts. The V call is TRBV27, the J call TRBJ2-3; possible D gene TRBD2, 5 bases. Trimming stripped 6 bases from V and 6 bases from J, with 16 bases between. This CDR3 has 14 amino acids. Germline assignment: CDR1 MNHEY and CDR2 SMNVEV (reference sequence). CDR3 nucleotides: TGTGCCAGCAGGCCTCGGACTCTTTCCGATACGCAGTATTTT. Translating it yields CASRPRTLSDTQYF.

This chain joins TRBV6-5 and TRBJ1-4; D is ambiguous. V shed 8 bases and J shed 6 bases, with 16 bases lying between them. CDR1 and CDR2 (germline): MNHEY, SVGAGI. The CDR3 is made up of 14 amino acids. The CDR3 DNA follows: TGTGCCAGCGGTCTGTTGGGGAGGGATGAAAAACTGTTTTTT. It codes for CASGLLGRDEKLFF.

The J gene is TRBJ1-2, the V gene TRBV5-1; TRBD1 aligns across 7 bases. The CDR3 sequence is 14 residues long. J gave up 0 bases and V 6 bases, and 5 bases lay outside the gene matches. Germline V CDR1 and CDR2: SGHRS, YFSETQ. The CDR3 nucleotides are TGCGCCAGCAACTCCGGGACAGCTAACTATGGCTACACCTTC. Translating gives CASNSGTANYGYTF.

The V gene is TRBV19, the J gene TRBJ1-2, with 11 nucleotides matching TRBD1. This CDR3 has 18 amino acids. Per the germline V gene, CDR1 is LNHDA and CDR2 is SQIVND (reference sequence). V was pared by 1 base and J by 6 bases, with 13 bases of the junction left unmatched. The CDR3 DNA reads as TGTGCCAGTAGTATAGCGTCTGCCTCGGACAGGGGGCGGAATGGCTACACCTTC. It encodes CASSIASASDRGRNGYTF.

The chain uses TRBV27 and TRBJ1-6; 11 nucleotides line up with TRBD1. CDR1 MNHEY and CDR2 SMNVEV come from the germline V gene (reference sequence). This CDR3 comprises 14 residues. The junction had 1 base not matched to a gene; V was cut back by 4 bases and J by 8 bases. CDR3 sequence: CASSWTGGDSPLHF. The CDR3, as DNA: TGTGCCAGCAGTTGGACAGGGGGCGATTCACCCCTCCACTTT.

This chain uses TRBV28 with TRBJ1-3, with a tentative D call TRBD1 (6 bases). Trimming shortened V by 6 bases and J by 7 bases, and 13 bases separated the two germline ends. Germline-derived CDR1 and CDR2 are MDHEN and SYDVKM. The CDR3 spans 13 residues. The CDR3: CASRTGLLNTIYF. CDR3 bases: TGTGCCAGCAGAACAGGGCTTCTCAACACCATATATTTT.

The chain joins TRBV28 to TRBJ2-7; a weak D match, TRBD2 (6 bases). The CDR3 totals 12 residues. The V gene lost 6 bases and the J gene lost 2 bases, with 8 bases spanning the gap. Germline V gene data show CDR1 as MDHEN and CDR2 as SYDVKM. CDR3 region: CASRGGPYEQYF. The CDR3, as DNA: TGTGCCAGCAGGGGGGGTCCCTACGAGCAGTACTTC.

CDR3 nucleotides: TGTGCCAGCAGATGGCTAAGGGAGGTGGGCACTGAAGCTTTCTTT. Its protein is CASRWLREVGTEAFF. The rearrangement uses TRBV28 and TRBJ1-1; no firm D call. From germline, CDR1 is MDHEN and CDR2 SYDVKM. V was clipped by 6 bases and J by 4 bases, with 18 bases between them. The CDR3 is made up of 15 amino acids.

This clone was detected once. The genes are TRBV24-1 and TRBJ2-3, with TRBD2 matching over 7 bases. CDR1 and CDR2 (germline): KGHDR, SFDVKD. The CDR3 spans 14 residues. V was pared by 4 bases and J by 6 bases, with 6 bases of the junction left unmatched. CDR3 bases: TGTGCCACCAGTGAGGCCGGGACTACGGATACGCAGTATTTT. It is translated as CATSEAGTTDTQYF.

The chain carries TRBV9 and TRBJ2-1; 10 bases match TRBD1. In germline, CDR1 is SGDLS, CDR2 YYNGEE. J gave up 7 bases and V 4 bases, and 8 bases lay outside the gene matches. The CDR3 runs to 15 residues. The CDR3 DNA is TGTGCCAGCAGCTTCGGACAGGGGGGTAAGAATGAGCAGTTCTTC. This translates into CASSFGQGGKNEQFF.

The rearrangement links TRBV30 to TRBJ1-5; TRBD1 is a possible D gene (6 bases). Germline V gene sequence: CDR1 GTSNPN, CDR2 SVGIG (reference sequence). Trimming removed 2 bases at V and 0 bases at J, with 8 bases between. This CDR3 region has 14 residues. The CDR3 coding sequence is TGTGCCTGGAGTCCAGGGGTTAGCAATCAGCCCCAGCATTTT. Protein product: CAWSPGVSNQPQHF.

The chain combines TRBV4-1 with TRBJ1-1; no clear D gene. The CDR3 length is 15 residues. Looked up from germline, CDR1 is MGHRA and CDR2 is YSYEKL. The ends were cut back, 1 base at V and 1 base at J, with 10 bases in the middle. The CDR3 DNA sequence: TGCGCCAGCAGCCAAGCGGCGACACAGAACACTGAAGCTTTCTTT. Translation: CASSQAATQNTEAFF.